Detailed here is one T cell receptor beta chain. The antigen is undetermined. Preparation of the TCRbeta library was carried out with unique molecular identifiers. TCRdb re-analysed the PCR reads in MiXCR, keeping a single row per CDR3 protein. The table shows about 460,000 distinct CDR3 sequences, with 8% to 11% occurring only once. The data derive from a study of T-cell reconstitution after alpha-beta-depleted transplantation in children. Study conclusions and caveats: Roughly two months post-transplant, alpha-beta T cells reportedly originated from several hundred graft clones that had expanded. The origin of high day-60 TCRbeta diversity in some patients lay in surviving recipient T cells and thymic progenitors. Hyperexpanded clones declined; after one year, newly produced T cells mostly supplied diversity.

This clonotype was sampled from a child aged 2-15 years with inherited bone marrow failure, due to receive a stem cell transplant. Sequenced here: PBMCs, sampled before TCRalphabeta/CD19-depleted stem cell transplant.

The CDR3 DNA reads as TGTGCCAGCAGCCCTGGACTAGAGGGAGTCTACGAGCAGTACTTC. Translating gives CASSPGLEGVYEQYF. This sequence joins TRBV5-4 and TRBJ2-7, with 7 bases matching TRBD2. CDR1 and CDR2 (germline): SGHNT, YYREEE (reference sequence). The ends lost 4 bases at V and 3 bases at J; junction bases unmatched: 10. This CDR3 spans 15 amino acids.